The source of this T cell receptor (beta chain) is a study of OX40 agonist ivuxolimab in advanced cancers. Study-level points and caveats: Averaging showed that CD8+ T cells had more expanded clones than CD4+ did.

Germline V gene data show CDR1 as SGHTA and CDR2 as FQGNSA. The CDR3 contains 16 residues. Trimming cost V 2 bases and J 8 bases; bases outside gene matches: 11. Remarks on this clone: Its antigen remains unknown.

The protocol was immunoSEQ multiplex PCR, while the TCRdb copy is restricted to in-frame clones and leaves out a portion. Of around 71,000 clones in the sample, 85% to 90% were seen once. Exclusion applied to patients with autoimmune disease history or systemic immunosuppression. This clonotype originated in an adult with an advanced solid tumor such as melanoma, head and neck, liver or kidney cancer. The sample was CD4+ or CD8+ T cells sorted from blood, taken in a trial of the OX40 agonist ivuxolimab. The chain employs TRBV7-2 and TRBJ2-1, with 8 positions matching TRBD1. CDR3 loop: CASSLKRLLQGDEQFF. CDR3 sequence (DNA): TGTGCCAGCAGCTTAAAAAGATTGTTACAGGGGGATGAGCAGTTCTTC. The whole variable domain, remainder taken from reference TRBV7-2 and TRBJ2-1, is GAGVSQSPSNKVTEKGKDVELRCDPISGHTALYWYRQSLGQGLEFLIYFQGNSAPDKSGLPSDRFSAERTGGSVSTLTIQRTQQEDSAVYLCASSLKRLLQGDEQFFGPGTRLTVL.